The 8 T cell receptor beta chains presented below share a single source sample, sequenced in a study of shared clonotypes between healthy human individuals. Clones were read by immunoSEQ multiplex PCR, and TCRdb kept only the in-frame ones, dropping some. The sample comprises about 530,000 clones, less than 96% of which are singletons, and roughly 0.06% rests with the top ten. Specimen: naive CD4+ T cells sorted from blood. The subset is: CD45RA+ positively selected. The origin of the receptors is a woman aged 25-40 years in good health.

This chain joins TRBV7-9 and TRBJ1-1, with D maybe TRBD1 (5 bases). Germline CDR1 is SEHNR and CDR2 is FQNEAQ (reference sequence). V lost 5 bases and J lost 7, with 11 bases in between. The length of the CDR3 is 12 residues. DNA for the CDR3: TGTGCCAGCAGCCGGGGCATAGATGAAGCTTTCTTT. It is translated as CASSRGIDEAFF.

The chain combines TRBV11-2 with TRBJ1-1; D gene ambiguous. V was clipped by 2 bases and J by 7 bases, with 8 bases between them. The CDR3 length is 12 residues. In germline, CDR1 is SGHAT, CDR2 FQNNGV. CDR3 nucleotide sequence: TGTGCCAGCAGCTTAACCCTGGGTGAAGCTTTCTTT. This codes for CASSLTLGEAFF.

The chain carries TRBV5-1 and TRBJ2-7; D is undetermined. CDR1 is SGHRS and CDR2 is YFSETQ in the germline V gene. V was shortened by 4 bases and J by 3 bases, with 5 bases between the two germline ends. This CDR3 is built from 11 residues. CDR3 nucleotides: TGCGCCAGCAGCGAAAACTACGAGCAGTACTTC. Its translation: CASSENYEQYF.

The chain carries TRBV2 and TRBJ1-5; 11 bases fit TRBD1. Losses at the gene ends were 8 bases for V and 7 bases for J; bases not matched to a gene: 7. In germline, CDR1 is SNHLY, CDR2 FYNNEI. This CDR3 has 14 amino acids. The CDR3 region is CASGGGTGGQPQHF. CDR3 DNA: TGTGCCAGCGGTGGGGGGACAGGGGGACAGCCCCAGCATTTT.

CDR3 nucleotides: TGTGCCATCAAGAGCGGGGCCTCCTACGAGCAGTACTTC. It specifies CAIKSGASYEQYF. V gene TRBV10-3 combines with J gene TRBJ2-7; 7 nucleotides agree with TRBD2. Germline assignment: CDR1 ENHRY and CDR2 SYGVKD. This CDR3 has 13 amino acids. V lost 7 bases, J lost 0 bases, and 3 bases stayed unmatched.

This clone was observed a single time. The chain employs TRBV29-1 and TRBJ1-3; 7 bases line up with TRBD1. Unmatched junction bases numbered 12, after V lost 4 bases and J lost 0 bases. Per germline, CDR1 SQVTM and CDR2 ANQGSEA. The CDR3 extends over 17 amino acids. DNA for the CDR3: TGCAGCGTTGCCACAGGGGACCTTCTTAGCTCTGGAAACACCATATATTTT. This codes for CSVATGDLLSSGNTIYF.

This chain joins TRBV2 and TRBJ2-7; D is tentatively TRBD1 or TRBD2 (5 bases each). The CDR3 is 14 amino acids. Germline V CDR1 and CDR2: SNHLY, FYNNEI. Trimming cost V 6 bases and J 2 bases, with 14 bases left between them. The CDR3 DNA reads as TGTGCCAGCAGCGATGGGACGGTACCCTACGAGCAGTACTTC. This translates into CASSDGTVPYEQYF.

V gene TRBV5-4 combines with J gene TRBJ2-2; 8 positions match TRBD1. The V gene's germline CDR1 is SGHNT and CDR2 YYREEE (reference sequence). This CDR3 has 15 residues. Losses at the gene ends were 3 bases for V and 4 bases for J; bases not matched to a gene: 5. This chain's CDR3 is CASSSRTGSTGELFF. CDR3 in DNA: TGTGCCAGCAGCTCCAGGACAGGGTCCACCGGGGAGCTGTTTTTT.